This passage covers 19 T cell receptor beta chains from one sample sequenced in a study of type 1 regulatory T cells. Their cognate antigens are unknown. TCRdb processed the reads anew with MiXCR; each CDR3 protein has one entry. Here the sample spans more than 60,000 distinct CDR3 sequences, about 48% being singletons. Source material: cultured non-Tr1 T cells, either the whole culture or a sorted T cell fraction (not recorded which). Receptors were obtained from a human donor in good health.

This clonotype was recorded a few times. This chain connects TRBV6-5 to TRBJ1-2; TRBD1 might be the D (5 bases). The CDR3 sequence is 18 residues long. Trimming left V 1 base short and J 0 bases short, with 18 bases between. Germline CDR1 MNHEY, CDR2 SVGAGI. The CDR3 DNA follows: TGTGCCAGCAGTTACTATTTTAGGGGCACTGAAGCTAACTATGGCTACACCTTC. Translation: CASSYYFRGTEANYGYTF.

This clonotype was observed a handful of times. The V call is TRBV20-1, the J call TRBJ2-3, with 7 bases that match TRBD1. The CDR3 totals 13 residues. CDR1 DFQATT and CDR2 SNEGSKA come from the germline V gene (reference sequence). The ends lost 3 bases at V and 3 bases at J; junction bases unmatched: 3. The CDR3 sequence: CSARTGLTDTQYF. CDR3 DNA: TGCAGTGCTAGGACAGGGTTGACAGATACGCAGTATTTT.

This clonotype was observed a few times. This chain joins TRBV7-9 and TRBJ2-3; D possibly matches TRBD1 or TRBD2 (7 bases each). V lost 2 bases to trimming and J lost 5 bases, with 14 bases between them. The CDR3 has 15 residues. Germline lookup yields CDR1 SEHNR and CDR2 FQNEAQ (reference sequence). CDR3 nucleotide sequence: TGTGCCAGCAGCTTACGGCAGGGGGGGATAGATACGCAGTATTTT. Amino acids: CASSLRQGGIDTQYF.

The chain is built from TRBV20-1 and TRBJ2-1, with 13 bases fitting TRBD2. Per the germline V gene, CDR1 is DFQATT and CDR2 is SNEGSKA (reference sequence). The junction had 5 bases not matched to a gene; V was cut back by 0 bases and J by 9 bases. CDR3 length: 15 amino acids. CDR3 sequence: CSARDRTSGGSEQFF. In DNA form, the CDR3 reads TGCAGTGCTAGAGACCGGACTAGCGGGGGTTCTGAGCAGTTCTTC.

V is TRBV11-3 and J is TRBJ2-5, with D perhaps assigned TRBD1 or TRBD2 (5 bases each). The CDR3 has 13 amino acids. CDR1 is SGHNT, CDR2 YENEEA, per germline. Trimming took 5 bases from V and 6 from J, leaving 13 bases between them. Here the CDR3 DNA reads TGTGCCAGCAGCCGAGGGGTATTACAGACCCAGTACTTC. Its translation: CASSRGVLQTQYF.

V usage is TRBV12-3 or TRBV12-4 and J usage is TRBJ2-1, with D uncertain. The CDR3 sequence is 14 residues long. V lost 3 bases, J lost 9 bases, and 15 bases lay in between. The CDR3 protein is CASSFYSLLSEQFF. CDR3 coding DNA: TGTGCCAGCAGTTTTTATTCCCTTCTTAGTGAGCAGTTCTTC.

The V gene is TRBV20-1, the J gene TRBJ1-4; 11 bases agree with TRBD1. The CDR3 extends over 14 amino acids. Germline CDR1 and CDR2: DFQATT and SNEGSKA (reference sequence). The junction had 3 bases not matched to a gene; V was cut back by 2 bases and J by 7 bases. The CDR3 DNA reads as TGCAGTGCTAGAAAGGGGACAGGGGGTGAAAAACTGTTTTTT. Its protein product is CSARKGTGGEKLFF.

A few counts support this clonotype. The chain joins TRBV7-9 to TRBJ2-2; 9 bases are a match to TRBD1. This CDR3 has 14 residues. Losses at the gene ends were 5 bases for V and 4 bases for J; bases not matched to a gene: 2. Germline V lookup: CDR1 SEHNR, CDR2 FQNEAQ (reference sequence). The CDR3 reads CASSTTGGTGELFF. For the CDR3, the DNA is TGTGCCAGCAGCACGACAGGGGGCACCGGGGAGCTGTTTTTT.

The chain combines TRBV10-3 with TRBJ2-3, with 11 bases matching TRBD1. This CDR3 has 14 residues. The V segment lost 6 bases and the J segment 1 base; nucleotides outside the gene matches: 0. CDR1 and CDR2 from the germline V gene are ENHRY and SYGVKD. The CDR3 DNA reads as TGTGCCATCAGGGGACAGGGGGGCACAGATACGCAGTATTTT. It yields the protein CAIRGQGGTDTQYF.

The rearrangement joins TRBV7-9 to TRBJ1-1; no reliable D call. Trimming removed 0 bases from V and 3 bases from J, with 8 bases in between. The CDR3 runs to 14 residues. CDR1 is SEHNR, CDR2 FQNEAQ, per germline (reference sequence). The CDR3, as DNA: TGTGCCAGCAGCTTAGCGAGGATTTACACTGAAGCTTTCTTT. Translation: CASSLARIYTEAFF.

V and J are TRBV7-9 and TRBJ1-2; 7 bases are shared with TRBD1. The V gene end was trimmed by 3 bases and the J gene end by 3 bases; junction bases not matched to a gene: 4. The CDR3 spans 14 residues. The germline gives CDR1 SEHNR, CDR2 FQNEAQ (reference sequence). The CDR3 is CASSFKGADYGYTF. The CDR3 region has the DNA TGTGCCAGCAGCTTCAAGGGGGCGGACTATGGCTACACCTTC.

The chain combines TRBV7-3 with TRBJ2-1; possible D gene TRBD2, 7 bases. The CDR3 loop spans 17 amino acids. Deletions cut 0 bases from V and 3 bases from J, with 15 bases between. Germline CDR1 SGHTA, CDR2 FQGTGA. DNA of the CDR3: TGTGCCAGCAGCTTAACGGGGGGGGCCCGGAGCTACAATGAGCAGTTCTTC. Protein product: CASSLTGGARSYNEQFF.

The V gene is TRBV27, the J gene TRBJ2-5, with 9 bases that match TRBD2. The germline gives CDR1 MNHEY, CDR2 SMNVEV (reference sequence). The length of the CDR3 is 16 residues. With V trimmed by 3 bases and J by 5 bases, 10 bases remained unmatched. The CDR3 nucleotides are TGTGCCAGCAGTTTTGTCGGCGGGGGGGCGTGGGAGACCCAGTACTTC. Protein product: CASSFVGGGAWETQYF.

A few counts support this clonotype. The chain joins TRBV7-2 to TRBJ2-1; D is undetermined. Germline values: CDR1 SGHTA, CDR2 FQGNSA. V shed 2 bases and J shed 8 bases, with 10 bases lying between them. The CDR3 covers 13 residues. CDR3: CASSLSRYYEQFF. CDR3 coding DNA: TGTGCCAGCAGCTTATCCAGGTATTATGAGCAGTTCTTC.

The chain uses TRBV6-2 or TRBV6-3 and TRBJ2-1, with a weak D call TRBD1 (5 bases). The germline V gene encodes CDR1 MNHEY and CDR2 SVGEGT. Trimming removed 5 bases at V and 8 bases at J, with 25 bases between. CDR3 size: 17 residues. This CDR3 reads CASSRIPQARINHEQFF. As DNA, the CDR3 is TGTGCCAGCAGTCGGATACCACAGGCCAGGATTAACCATGAGCAGTTCTTC.

The chain employs TRBV18 and TRBJ2-5, with a tentative D call TRBD2 (6 bases). The CDR3 length is 14 residues. Trimming removed 1 base at V and 4 bases at J, with 10 bases between. The germline CDR1 and CDR2 sequences are KGHSH and LQKENI. CDR3 in amino acids: CASSPLQGLETQYF. The CDR3 bases are TGTGCCAGCTCACCACTTCAGGGACTAGAGACCCAGTACTTC.

The V gene is TRBV5-1, the J gene TRBJ2-2; 14 bases align to TRBD2. This CDR3 comprises 16 residues. Germline V gene lookup returns CDR1 SGHRS and CDR2 YFSETQ. The J segment lost 4 bases and the V segment lost 5 bases, leaving 4 bases of the junction unmatched. The CDR3 region is CASSQGLAGGTGELFF. The CDR3 coding sequence is TGCGCCAGCAGTCAAGGACTAGCGGGGGGCACCGGGGAGCTGTTTTTT. The whole variable domain, remainder taken from reference TRBV5-1 and TRBJ2-2, is KAGVTQTPRYLIKTRGQQVTLSCSPISGHRSVSWYQQTPGQGLQFLFEYFSETQRNKGNFPGRFSGRQFSNSRSEMNVSTLELGDSALYLCASSQGLAGGTGELFFGEGSRLTVL.

The rearrangement joins TRBV18 to TRBJ2-1; no reliable D call. The ends were cut back, 1 base at V and 9 bases at J, with 13 bases in the middle. CDR3 size: 14 residues. The germline V gene has CDR1 KGHSH and CDR2 LQKENI. In DNA, the CDR3 is TGTGCCAGCTCACCACAGCGCGCTACGGGTGAGCAGTTCTTC. Translation gives CASSPQRATGEQFF. The full variable domain, completed using reference TRBV18 and TRBJ2-1, is NAGVMQNPRHLVRRRGQEARLRCSPMKGHSHVYWYRQLPEEGLKFMVYLQKENIIDESGMPKERFSAEFPKEGPSILRIQQVVRGDSAAYFCASSPQRATGEQFFGPGTRLTVL.

This CDR3 is CASSFPGSYEQYF. Here the CDR3 DNA reads TGCGCCAGCAGCTTCCCGGGATCCTACGAGCAGTACTTC. This chain joins TRBV5-1 and TRBJ2-7; a possible D gene is TRBD2 (5 bases). Trimming took 2 bases from V and 1 from J, leaving 7 bases between them. This CDR3 contains 13 residues. Germline CDR1 and CDR2: SGHRS and YFSETQ.